This TCR beta chain was sequenced during a study of blood T cell repertoires in COVID-19. Trimming stripped 2 bases from V and 6 bases from J, with 13 bases between. This CDR3 region has 13 residues. Germline assignment: CDR1 GTSNPN and CDR2 SVGIG (reference sequence). Profiling relied on immunoSEQ multiplex PCR, and the TCRdb table lists in-frame clones only, not all of them. The table lists about 220,000 clones, approximately 82% of them singletons. The rearrangement links TRBV30 to TRBJ1-1; D is uncertain. The specimen was peripheral blood. This TCR was recovered from a man aged 40-50 years who had recovered from COVID-19. The DNA of the CDR3 is TGTGCCTGGAGTCGGGATGGGAGAGCTGAAGCTTTCTTT. Translating it yields CAWSRDGRAEAFF. The whole variable domain, remainder taken from reference TRBV30 and TRBJ1-1, is SQTIHQWPATLVQPVGSPLSLECTVEGTSNPNLYWYRQAAGRGLQLLFYSVGIGQISSEVPQNLSASRPQDRQFILSSKKLLLSDSGFYLCAWSRDGRAEAFFGQGTRLTVV.